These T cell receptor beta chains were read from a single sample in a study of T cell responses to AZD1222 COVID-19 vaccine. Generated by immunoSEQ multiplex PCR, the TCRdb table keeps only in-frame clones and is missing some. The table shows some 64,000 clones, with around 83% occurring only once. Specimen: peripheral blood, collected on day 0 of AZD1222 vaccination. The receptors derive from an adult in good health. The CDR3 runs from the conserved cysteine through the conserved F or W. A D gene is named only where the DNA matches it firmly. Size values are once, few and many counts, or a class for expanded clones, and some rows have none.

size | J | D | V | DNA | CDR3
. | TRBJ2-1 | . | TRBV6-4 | TGTGCCAGCAGCAACGGGGACACGGGAGTGCAGTTCTTC | CASSNGDTGVQFF
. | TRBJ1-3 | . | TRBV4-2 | TGTGCCAGCAGCCAGGCGGGGACTAACTCTGGAAACACCATATATTTT | CASSQAGTNSGNTIYF
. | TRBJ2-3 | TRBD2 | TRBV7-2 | TGTGCCAGCAGCTACCTAGGACTAGCGGGGGGTCAAGATACGCAGTATTTT | CASSYLGLAGGQDTQYF
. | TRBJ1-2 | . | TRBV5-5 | TGTGCCAGCAGCTCCCAGGTGGGAAACTATGGCTACACCTTC | CASSSQVGNYGYTF
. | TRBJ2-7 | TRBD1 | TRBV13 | TGTGCCAGCAGCTTATCGGGACAGGGATTCTACGAGCAGTACTTC | CASSLSGQGFYEQYF
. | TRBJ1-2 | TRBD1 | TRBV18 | TGTGCCAGCTCACCCGGGACAGACCTAAACTATGGCTACACCTTC | CASSPGTDLNYGYTF
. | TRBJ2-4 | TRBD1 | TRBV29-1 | TGCAGCGTACAGGTCGGGACAGGGTGGACCGGGTTAGCCAAAAACATTCAGTACTTC | CSVQVGTGWTGLAKNIQYF
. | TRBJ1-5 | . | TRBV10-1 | TGCGCCAGCAGCCCAGGGGTGGATCAGCCCCAGCATTTT | CASSPGVDQPQHF
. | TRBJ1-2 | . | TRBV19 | TGTGCCAGTAACCCGATTTTCCGGGATGCCTATGGCTACACCTTC | CASNPIFRDAYGYTF
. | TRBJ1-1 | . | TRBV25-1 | TGTGCCAGCAGTGATACCGGGACGCCGGAAGCTTTCTTT | CASSDTGTPEAFF
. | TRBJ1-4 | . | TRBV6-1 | TGTGCCAGCAATAGACAGCCCACTAATGAAAAACTGTTTTTT | CASNRQPTNEKLFF
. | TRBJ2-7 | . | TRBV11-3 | TGTGCCAGCAGCTCCGAACAGGGCGGGAGCCACGAGCAGTACTTC | CASSSEQGGSHEQYF
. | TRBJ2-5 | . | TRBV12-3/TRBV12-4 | TGTGCCAGCGGCCCAGGGTCCCAAGAGACCCAGTACTTC | CASGPGSQETQYF
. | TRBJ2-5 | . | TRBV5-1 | TGCGCCAGCAGCCCCCACAGGGAAAGGTACCAAGAGACCCAGTACTTC | CASSPHRERYQETQYF
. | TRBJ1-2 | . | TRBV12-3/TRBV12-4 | TGTGCCAGCTCCTTGCCAGGTTACGGCTACACCTTC | CASSLPGYGYTF
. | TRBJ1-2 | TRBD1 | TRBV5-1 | TGCGCCAGCAGCACCTCCGGGACAGCTACACTTTTGAACTATGGCTACACCTTC | CASSTSGTATLLNYGYTF
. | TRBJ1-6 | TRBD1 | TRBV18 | TGTGCCAGCTCACCTAATAGCCCCGGGACAGGGCATAATTCACCCCTCCACTTT | CASSPNSPGTGHNSPLHF
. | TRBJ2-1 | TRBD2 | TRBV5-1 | TGCGCCAGCACGCCCGGACTAGCGGGGGGGGCTGCCGAGTTCTTC | CASTPGLAGGAAEFF
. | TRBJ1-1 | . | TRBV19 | TGTGCCAGTAGTATAGGGCGGGGCACTGAAGCTTTCTTT | CASSIGRGTEAFF
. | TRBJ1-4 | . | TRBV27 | TGTGCCAGCAGTTCCACCCGCGCGCCGCTTAATGAAAAACTGTTTTTT | CASSSTRAPLNEKLFF
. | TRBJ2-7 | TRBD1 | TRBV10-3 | TGTGCCATCAACCCCGGGACAGGTCCTTCCTACGAGCAGTACTTC | CAINPGTGPSYEQYF
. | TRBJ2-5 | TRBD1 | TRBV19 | TGTGCCAGTAGTGTAGACAGGGAAGAGACCCAGTACTTC | CASSVDREETQYF
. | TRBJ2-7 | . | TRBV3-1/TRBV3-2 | TGTGCCAGCAGCCGATCCAGGGGCGCCTACGAGCAGTACTTC | CASSRSRGAYEQYF
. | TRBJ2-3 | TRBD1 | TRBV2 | TGTGCCAGCAATGGACAGGGACAAGATACGCAGTATTTT | CASNGQGQDTQYF
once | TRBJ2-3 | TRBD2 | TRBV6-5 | TGTGCCAGCAGTTACGGCGGGGGGGGCACAGATACGCAGTATTTT | CASSYGGGGTDTQYF
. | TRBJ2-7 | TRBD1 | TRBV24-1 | TGTGCCACCAGTGAACGCGGGACAGGGGACGAGCAGTACTTC | CATSERGTGDEQYF
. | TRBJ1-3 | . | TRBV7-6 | TGTGCCAGCAGCTTAGCAGGGCCTGGAAACACCATATATTTT | CASSLAGPGNTIYF
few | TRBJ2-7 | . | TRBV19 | TGTGCCAGTAGTATCGGGTTGGGGGAGTCCTACGAGCAGTACTTC | CASSIGLGESYEQYF